A single T cell receptor beta chain is shown here with its context. The V gene's germline CDR1 is SEHNR and CDR2 FQNEAQ (reference sequence). CDR3 size: 14 residues. V was clipped by 5 bases and J by 3 bases; unmatched bases: 4. The method was immunoSEQ multiplex PCR; TCRdb's version includes in-frame clones alone and lacks a portion of them. Seen here are roughly 300,000 clones, around 90% observed once, and the top ten hold 0.95% to 1.2%. These data come from a study of blood T cell repertoires in COVID-19. The receptor comes from a woman aged 25 to 39 who had recovered from COVID-19. This sequence joins TRBV7-9 and TRBJ2-5, with 9 positions matching TRBD1. Sequencing input: PBMCs or T cells enriched from blood (not recorded which). CDR3 DNA: TGTGCCAGCAGCCAAGGGACAGGGAAAGAGACCCAGTACTTC. Its protein product is CASSQGTGKETQYF. Full variable domain (missing parts from reference TRBV7-9 and TRBJ2-5): DTGVSQNPRHKITKRGQNVTFRCDPISEHNRLYWYRQTLGQGPEFLTYFQNEAQLEKSRLLSDRFSAERPKGSFSTLEIQRTEQGDSAMYLCASSQGTGKETQYFGPGTRLLVL.